The 5 T cell receptor beta chains given below trace back to one sample, sequenced in a study of blood T cell repertoires in COVID-19 (dated by TCRdb to about 2020). Library construction relied on the immunoSEQ multiplex PCR assay. Here the immuneACCESS table is served through TCRdb, limited to in-frame sequences with V and J called. Missing clones are a known gap in these copies; in checked studies unresolved V genes cover under half, and the rest lacks a known reason. The sample contains a few hundred thousand clones, 65% to 85% of them found a single time. The ten largest clonotypes hold 2.5% to 3% of the sample. The sample consisted of peripheral blood. The receptor set was obtained from a man aged 50-59 years with active or convalescent COVID-19.

The rearrangement links TRBV5-1 to TRBJ2-5, with 7 bases identical to TRBD1. V lost 5 bases and J lost 5; bases outside the gene matches: 12. The CDR3 is 15 amino acids. Germline V lookup: CDR1 SGHRS, CDR2 YFSETQ. CDR3 sequence reads: CASRRQGSEGETQYF. The CDR3 bases are TGCGCCAGCAGGAGACAGGGCTCGGAAGGGGAGACCCAGTACTTC.

V usage is TRBV5-1 and J usage is TRBJ2-1; TRBD2 matches at 7 bases. CDR1 is SGHRS and CDR2 is YFSETQ in the germline V gene. The V and J ends lost 7 bases and 1 base, in that order; junction bases with no gene match: 8. This CDR3 region has 15 residues. This chain's CDR3 is CASSTSGTSYNEQFF. The CDR3 nucleotides are TGCGCCAGCTCAACGAGCGGGACGTCCTACAATGAGCAGTTCTTC. Filled out from reference TRBV5-1 and TRBJ2-1, the complete variable domain reads KAGVTQTPRYLIKTRGQQVTLSCSPISGHRSVSWYQQTPGQGLQFLFEYFSETQRNKGNFPGRFSGRQFSNSRSEMNVSTLELGDSALYLCASSTSGTSYNEQFFGPGTRLTVL.

As concerns this clone: This may arise from a read error, as a much more abundant clone is one base away. The chain recombines TRBV30 with TRBJ2-7; TRBD2 matches 10 bases. This CDR3 spans 14 amino acids. CDR1 GTSNPN and CDR2 SVGIG come from the germline V gene (reference sequence). V dropped 1 base and J dropped 3; count of bases not matched to a gene: 3. The CDR3 here is CAWSGSGGGYEQYF. CDR3 in DNA: TGTGCCTGGAGTGGCAGCGGGGGGGGCTACGAGCAGTACTTC.

The sample holds many counts of this clone. The chain carries TRBV4-2 and TRBJ2-6; 10 bases are a match to TRBD1. The CDR3 has 17 amino acids. V dropped 5 bases and J dropped 4; count of bases not matched to a gene: 8. Germline CDR1 is LGHNA and CDR2 is YNFKEQ. The CDR3 here is CASSLRQGADGANVLTF. The CDR3 coding sequence is TGTGCCAGCAGCTTAAGACAGGGGGCGGACGGGGCCAACGTCCTGACTTTC.

The chain is built from TRBV30 and TRBJ1-2; the D is unclear. V shed 7 bases and J shed 0 bases, with 9 bases lying between them. The CDR3 length is 12 residues. Germline-derived CDR1 and CDR2 are GTSNPN and SVGIG (reference sequence). The CDR3 nucleotides read TGTGCCTTAGAAGTCGCTAACTATGGCTACACCTTC. Its translation is CALEVANYGYTF.